These 14 T cell receptor beta chains came from one sample sequenced in a study of T cell changes during pregnancy in multiple sclerosis. Profiling relied on immunoSEQ multiplex PCR, and the TCRdb table lists in-frame clones only, not all of them. The sample holds about 110,000 clones, roughly 92% seen once. Sequencing used peripheral blood, obtained in the third trimester of pregnancy. These receptors all come from a female donor in good health, enrolled as a control in a pregnancy study.

The V and J genes are TRBV7-9 and TRBJ2-7, with 8 bases fitting TRBD2. Germline V lookup: CDR1 SEHNR, CDR2 FQNEAQ (reference sequence). This CDR3 comprises 16 residues. The trim removed 4 bases at V and 2 bases at J, leaving 10 bases unmatched. The CDR3 DNA follows: TGTGCCAGCAGCTCCCATAGCGGGGTGTTAGCCTACGAGCAGTACTTC. Protein sequence: CASSSHSGVLAYEQYF.

The chain is built from TRBV9 and TRBJ1-2, with TRBD1 matching over 12 bases. The V gene end was trimmed by 3 bases and the J gene end by 4 bases; junction bases not matched to a gene: 10. Germline V lookup: CDR1 SGDLS, CDR2 YYNGEE. CDR3 size: 17 residues. The CDR3 bases are TGTGCCAGCAGCGAACCGGGACAGGGGGCTTTAAGCTATGGCTACACCTTC. It yields the protein CASSEPGQGALSYGYTF. The complete variable domain, with remaining parts taken from reference TRBV9 and TRBJ1-2, reads DSGVTQTPKHLITATGQRVTLRCSPRSGDLSVYWYQQSLDQGLQFLIQYYNGEERAKGNILERFSAQQFPDLHSELNLSSLELGDSALYFCASSEPGQGALSYGYTFGSGTRLTVV.

The V call is TRBV19, the J call TRBJ1-6; 9 nucleotides align to TRBD1. Trimming at V came to 6 bases and at J to 7 bases, leaving 4 bases not matched to a gene. In germline, CDR1 is LNHDA, CDR2 SQIVND (reference sequence). CDR3 length: 14 residues. The CDR3 here is CASSLGTGNSPLHF. In DNA form, the CDR3 reads TGTGCCAGTAGCCTCGGGACAGGGAATTCACCCCTCCACTTT.

The rearrangement joins TRBV11-1 to TRBJ1-2; a possible D gene is TRBD1 (6 bases). Looked up from germline, CDR1 is SGHAT and CDR2 is FQDESV (reference sequence). The CDR3 runs 15 residues. V was clipped by 5 bases and J by 4 bases, with 17 bases between them. The CDR3 DNA reads TGTGCCAGCAGCCATCTGGGCACAGGGACCTATGGCTACACCTTC. Translation: CASSHLGTGTYGYTF.

V is TRBV6-5 and J is TRBJ1-5; 7 bases are shared with TRBD1. Germline values: CDR1 MNHEY, CDR2 SVGAGI. V shed 8 bases, J shed 6 bases, and the junction held 10 bases outside the gene matches. The CDR3 spans 14 residues. CDR3: CASGNRGRGQPQHF. DNA for the CDR3: TGTGCCAGCGGTAACAGGGGACGGGGTCAGCCCCAGCATTTT.

The V gene is TRBV19, the J gene TRBJ1-2; possibly TRBD1 for D (5 bases). The CDR3 extends over 16 amino acids. Trimming took 3 bases from V and 8 from J, leaving 22 bases between them. Germline CDR1 reads LNHDA; CDR2 reads SQIVND (reference sequence). In DNA form, the CDR3 reads TGTGCCAGTAGTATCCGTATCGAAGGCGCGGGGGGAGGCTACACCTTC. Translated, it gives CASSIRIEGAGGGYTF.

The chain recombines TRBV7-9 with TRBJ1-1, with 9 bases matching TRBD1. The CDR3 contains 15 residues. J lost 10 bases, V lost 0 bases, and 9 bases had no gene match. The V gene's germline CDR1 is SEHNR and CDR2 FQNEAQ (reference sequence). The chain's CDR3 is CASSLAGGQGNRAFF. As DNA, the CDR3 is TGTGCCAGCAGCTTAGCGGGGGGACAGGGTAATCGAGCTTTCTTT. Together with reference TRBV7-9 and TRBJ1-1, the CDR3 gives the full variable domain: DTGVSQNPRHKITKRGQNVTFRCDPISEHNRLYWYRQTLGQGPEFLTYFQNEAQLEKSRLLSDRFSAERPKGSFSTLEIQRTEQGDSAMYLCASSLAGGQGNRAFFGQGTRLTVV.

This chain uses TRBV7-2 with TRBJ2-5; 8 bases fit TRBD2. There are 15 residues in the CDR3. Germline CDR1 is SGHTA and CDR2 is FQGNSA. V lost 5 bases and J lost 7; bases outside the gene matches: 12. The CDR3 nucleotides read TGTGCCAGCAGCCCCGTCGGGGGGGGCCGGCGGACCCAGTACTTC. Translated: CASSPVGGGRRTQYF.

The chain carries TRBV7-2 and TRBJ1-3; TRBD1 might be the D (5 bases). CDR3 size: 17 residues. In germline, CDR1 is SGHTA, CDR2 FQGNSA. The V end lost 5 bases, the J end lost 1 base, and 18 bases lay between the germline ends. The CDR3 protein is CASSLAGGGESGNTIYF. The DNA of the CDR3 is TGTGCCAGCAGCCTCGCTGGGGGGGGAGAATCTGGAAACACCATATATTTT.

This clone was counted only a few times. The rearrangement joins TRBV30 to TRBJ1-1; D call uncertain. The CDR3 loop spans 11 amino acids. Germline V gene lookup returns CDR1 GTSNPN and CDR2 SVGIG (reference sequence). V was shortened by 2 bases and J by 4 bases, with 5 bases between the two germline ends. The CDR3 bases are TGTGCCTGGAGTATAGCCACTGAAGCTTTCTTT. Its translation is CAWSIATEAFF.

V usage is TRBV11-2 and J usage is TRBJ1-1; D unclear. The CDR3 contains 15 residues. V lost 5 bases and J lost 0, with 13 bases in between. CDR1 SGHAT and CDR2 FQNNGV come from the germline V gene. In DNA, the CDR3 is TGTGCCAGCAGCCGGGTACTACACGTGAACACTGAAGCTTTCTTT. It is translated as CASSRVLHVNTEAFF.

The chain is built from TRBV9 and TRBJ1-1; 7 bases align to TRBD1. V dropped 0 bases and J dropped 4; count of bases not matched to a gene: 3. Germline-derived CDR1 and CDR2 are SGDLS and YYNGEE. The length of the CDR3 is 14 residues. The CDR3 is CASSVEGGGTEAFF. As DNA, the CDR3 is TGTGCCAGCAGCGTAGAAGGGGGCGGCACTGAAGCTTTCTTT.

The chain employs TRBV5-4 and TRBJ2-2; 8 nucleotides match TRBD1. Trimming at V came to 2 bases and at J to 6 bases, leaving 3 bases not matched to a gene. The V gene's germline CDR1 is SGHNT and CDR2 YYREEE (reference sequence). The CDR3 consists of 14 residues. CDR3 DNA sequence: TGTGCCAGCAGCTTTCAGGGGGCAGCCGGGGAGCTGTTTTTT. It specifies CASSFQGAAGELFF.

The chain uses TRBV7-8 and TRBJ2-4; TRBD2 matches 10 bases. The V gene's germline CDR1 is SGHVS and CDR2 FQNEAQ. The ends lost 0 bases at V and 0 bases at J; junction bases unmatched: 14. This CDR3 is built from 21 residues. This CDR3 reads CASSLADWLAGELLAKNIQYF. CDR3 DNA sequence: TGTGCCAGCAGCTTAGCCGATTGGCTAGCGGGGGAGCTACTAGCCAAAAACATTCAGTACTTC.